The next 27 T cell receptor beta chains were all read from a single sample in a study of CD8 T cells in ankylosing spondylitis. TCRdb re-called the 5' RACE reads through MiXCR, storing one row per CDR3 protein. The data contain over 600,000 distinct CDR3 sequences, 15% to 20% of them singletons. Antigen specificity for these receptors is unknown. Study-wide results and limits: Blood from ankylosing spondylitis patients appeared to carry a characteristic roughly 8-variant TCR beta motif.

Sequencing was performed on blood, either unsorted or a sorted T cell fraction (not recorded which). These receptors originate from a male donor with ankylosing spondylitis.

This clonotype has just a few counts. The chain combines TRBV28 with TRBJ2-1; TRBD2 matches 11 bases. Germline loops: CDR1 MDHEN, CDR2 SYDVKM. CDR3 length: 15 amino acids. J was trimmed by 9 bases and V by 3 bases; bases with no gene match: 7. The CDR3 sequence: CASSFIGTSGREQFF. In DNA, the CDR3 is TGTGCCAGCAGTTTCATCGGGACTAGCGGTCGTGAGCAGTTCTTC.

V usage is TRBV4-3 and J usage is TRBJ2-1; no definite D call. V lost 0 bases to trimming and J lost 4 bases, with 13 bases between them. Germline CDR1 and CDR2: LGHNA and YSLEER. The CDR3 extends over 16 amino acids. The CDR3: CASSQDLVRPYNEQFF. CDR3 in DNA: TGCGCCAGCAGCCAAGACCTGGTCCGGCCTTACAATGAGCAGTTCTTC.

This clonotype was counted only a few times. J is TRBJ1-1 and V is TRBV3-1; D remains unclear. Trimming shortened V by 3 bases and J by 2 bases, and 10 bases separated the two germline ends. The CDR3 runs 14 residues. The V gene's germline CDR1 is LGHDT and CDR2 YNNKEL (reference sequence). The CDR3 is CASSHEPGNTEAFF. The CDR3 nucleotides are TGTGCCAGCAGCCATGAACCGGGTAACACTGAAGCTTTCTTT.

The chain uses TRBV19 and TRBJ2-7; D might be TRBD1 (5 bases). The CDR3 extends over 13 amino acids. The V end lost 3 bases, the J end lost 5 bases, and 11 bases lay between the germline ends. Germline V gene lookup returns CDR1 LNHDA and CDR2 SQIVND (reference sequence). This CDR3 is CASSIIQGHEQYF. The CDR3 DNA follows: TGTGCCAGTAGTATCATCCAGGGCCACGAGCAGTACTTC.

Only a few counts were recorded for this clonotype. V is TRBV7-9 and J is TRBJ2-7; 8 positions match TRBD2. Germline CDR1 and CDR2: SEHNR and FQNEAQ (reference sequence). The CDR3 has 15 amino acids. V trimming: 1 base; J trimming: 5 bases; junction bases outside the gene matches: 7. This chain's CDR3 is CASSLVVSGSDEQYF. The CDR3 DNA reads as TGTGCCAGCAGCTTAGTAGTAAGCGGGAGCGACGAGCAGTACTTC. Complete variable domain (other parts from reference TRBV7-9 and TRBJ2-7): DTGVSQNPRHKITKRGQNVTFRCDPISEHNRLYWYRQTLGQGPEFLTYFQNEAQLEKSRLLSDRFSAERPKGSFSTLEIQRTEQGDSAMYLCASSLVVSGSDEQYFGPGTRLTVT.

The rearrangement uses TRBV7-6 and TRBJ2-5, with a tentative D call TRBD2 (5 bases). Deletions cut 3 bases from V and 0 bases from J, with 20 bases between. This CDR3 contains 18 residues. Germline lookup yields CDR1 SGHVS and CDR2 FNYEAQ. The CDR3 is CASSFNPLSGEYQETQYF. Here the CDR3 DNA reads TGTGCCAGCAGCTTCAACCCTCTTAGTGGGGAGTACCAAGAGACCCAGTACTTC. The whole variable domain, remainder taken from reference TRBV7-6 and TRBJ2-5, is GAGVSQSPRYKVTKRGQDVALRCDPISGHVSLYWYRQALGQGPEFLTYFNYEAQQDKSGLPNDRFSAERPEGSISTLTIQRTEQRDSAMYRCASSFNPLSGEYQETQYFGPGTRLLVL.

V usage is TRBV12-3 or TRBV12-4 and J usage is TRBJ2-2; 8 bases line up with TRBD2. V gave up 1 base and J gave up 5 bases; unmatched junction bases: 12. CDR3 length: 18 amino acids. CDR3 region: CASSLGHREVAGTGELFF. CDR3 nucleotide sequence: TGTGCCAGCAGTTTAGGCCACAGGGAAGTAGCGGGGACCGGGGAGCTGTTTTTT.

The chain is built from TRBV10-3 and TRBJ2-3; the D is unclear. Germline CDR1 and CDR2: ENHRY and SYGVKD. V dropped 8 bases and J dropped 6 bases, with 18 bases sitting between them. This CDR3 region has 14 residues. DNA for the CDR3: TGTGCCATCCGACACGACTCAGTCTCGGATACGCAGTATTTT. It is translated as CAIRHDSVSDTQYF.

This clonotype was seen a handful of times. The chain combines TRBV20-1 with TRBJ2-4; a possible D gene is TRBD1 (6 bases). V lost 0 bases and J 5 bases, leaving 14 bases between the germline ends. Germline CDR1 reads DFQATT; CDR2 reads SNEGSKA (reference sequence). The CDR3 has 15 amino acids. The CDR3 sequence is CSARDPRRGENIQYF. CDR3 coding DNA: TGCAGTGCTAGAGATCCGCGCAGGGGCGAAAACATTCAGTACTTC.

The table lists this clonotype with a few counts. The rearrangement joins TRBV20-1 to TRBJ2-3, with D uncertain. Germline V gives CDR1 DFQATT, CDR2 SNEGSKA (reference sequence). The CDR3 runs 14 residues. Trimming pared 6 bases from V and 0 bases from J, leaving 13 bases between. The CDR3 sequence is CSALDAESTDTQYF. As DNA, the CDR3 is TGCAGTGCCCTCGACGCGGAAAGCACAGATACGCAGTATTTT.

This clonotype has a handful of counts. This sequence joins TRBV20-1 and TRBJ2-1; D unresolved. V was cut by 5 bases and J by 6 bases, with 5 bases left in between. Germline V lookup: CDR1 DFQATT, CDR2 SNEGSKA (reference sequence). CDR3 length equals 10 residues. The CDR3 DNA reads as TGCAGTGCTCAATTCAATGAGCAGTTCTTC. It yields the protein CSAQFNEQFF.

The chain recombines TRBV5-1 with TRBJ1-1, with D perhaps matching TRBD1 (5 bases). The length of the CDR3 is 16 residues. V was shortened by 4 bases and J by 4 bases, with 20 bases between the two germline ends. CDR1 and CDR2 (germline): SGHRS, YFSETQ. CDR3 in amino acids: CASSLYVRTGPTEAFF. As DNA, the CDR3 is TGCGCCAGCAGCCTCTATGTCCGTACGGGGCCCACTGAAGCTTTCTTT.

The genes are TRBV7-2 and TRBJ2-1; D gene ambiguous. The germline V gene has CDR1 SGHTA and CDR2 FQGNSA. The CDR3 has 13 residues. V lost 5 bases to trimming and J lost 7 bases, with 12 bases between them. CDR3 residues: CASSTPYGNEQFF. As DNA, the CDR3 is TGTGCCAGCAGCACACCCTATGGGAATGAGCAGTTCTTC.

CDR3 in DNA: TGTGCCAGCGTCCTCGAGGGAGTAGACACCGGGGAGCTGTTTTTT. The encoded protein is CASVLEGVDTGELFF. The rearrangement joins TRBV12-3 or TRBV12-4 to TRBJ2-2, with D possibly matching TRBD2 (5 bases). The CDR3 has 15 amino acids. V was shortened by 8 bases and J by 3 bases, with 16 bases between the two germline ends.

The chain carries TRBV5-1 and TRBJ2-3; D might be TRBD2 (8 bases). V shed 6 bases and J shed 2 bases, with 16 bases lying between them. The CDR3 length is 15 residues. Germline V gives CDR1 SGHRS, CDR2 YFSETQ. This CDR3 reads CASTRGRGATDTQYF. The CDR3 DNA follows: TGCGCCAGCACGAGGGGGCGGGGGGCCACAGATACGCAGTATTTT.

This clonotype was seen a few times. This CDR3 reads CASSSLRQETQYF. CDR3 DNA: TGTGCCAGCAGTTCGCTCAGGCAAGAGACCCAGTACTTC. The chain links TRBV12-3 or TRBV12-4 to TRBJ2-5; D is ambiguous. V was clipped by 4 bases and J by 2 bases, with 8 bases between them. The CDR3 totals 13 residues.

The V call is TRBV6-2 or TRBV6-3, the J call TRBJ1-2; no firm D call. CDR1 and CDR2 (germline): MNHEY, SVGEGT. This CDR3 contains 11 residues. The V gene lost 7 bases and the J gene lost 7 bases, with 10 bases spanning the gap. The CDR3 DNA follows: TGTGCCAGCAATAGAGACGGTGGCTACACCTTC. This gives the protein CASNRDGGYTF.

The rearrangement uses TRBV24-1 and TRBJ1-2, with a tentative D call TRBD1 (6 bases). V was shortened by 0 bases and J by 4 bases, with 11 bases between the two germline ends. The CDR3 is 15 amino acids. CDR1 is KGHDR, CDR2 SFDVKD, per germline. CDR3 sequence (DNA): TGTGCCACCAGTGATTTGGGGGACACAAGCTATGGCTACACCTTC. It specifies CATSDLGDTSYGYTF.

The rearrangement links TRBV13 to TRBJ1-2, with a possible D match to TRBD1 (5 bases). The CDR3 covers 14 residues. From germline, CDR1 is PRHDT and CDR2 FYEKMQ (reference sequence). The germline V and J ends were trimmed by 5 bases and 4 bases, with 14 bases remaining between them. The CDR3 reads CASSPLGTGYGYTF. As DNA, the CDR3 is TGTGCCAGCAGCCCTCTTGGGACGGGCTATGGCTACACCTTC. Together with reference TRBV13 and TRBJ1-2, the CDR3 gives the full variable domain: AAGVIQSPRHLIKEKRETATLKCYPIPRHDTVYWYQQGPGQDPQFLISFYEKMQSDKGSIPDRFSAQQFSDYHSELNMSSLELGDSALYFCASSPLGTGYGYTFGSGTRLTVV.

There are many counts of this clonotype. The chain is built from TRBV29-1 and TRBJ2-5, with D perhaps matching TRBD1 (6 bases). This CDR3 is built from 13 residues. Germline V gene sequence: CDR1 SQVTM, CDR2 ANQGSEA. The V end lost 4 bases, the J end lost 7 bases, and 16 bases lay between the germline ends. The CDR3 region is CSVGAQGKGTQYF. CDR3 nucleotides: TGCAGCGTTGGCGCCCAGGGGAAGGGGACCCAGTACTTC.

Many counts were recorded for this clonotype. The gene calls are TRBV12-3 or TRBV12-4 and TRBJ1-5; TRBD1 is a possible D gene (5 bases). This CDR3 comprises 14 residues. The V gene lost 0 bases and the J gene lost 6 bases, with 9 bases spanning the gap. DNA of the CDR3: TGTGCCAGCAGTTTAGCTATCGGGGGTCAGCCCCAGCATTTT. Its translation: CASSLAIGGQPQHF.

This clonotype was counted many times. The CDR3 DNA sequence: TGTGCCACCAGTGACGGGACGGACCGCACAGATACGCAGTATTTT. Translating it yields CATSDGTDRTDTQYF. The J gene is TRBJ2-3, the V gene TRBV24-1; D tentatively fits TRBD1 or TRBD2 (5 bases each). The V end was cut by 4 bases, the J end by 1 base, with 11 bases between. The CDR3 length is 15 residues. CDR1 and CDR2 from the germline V gene are KGHDR and SFDVKD.

V gene TRBV9 combines with J gene TRBJ2-1; D not certain. The germline CDR1 and CDR2 sequences are SGDLS and YYNGEE. CDR3 length: 14 residues. Trimming pared 0 bases from V and 4 bases from J, leaving 8 bases between. CDR3 bases: TGTGCCAGCAGCGTAGTCGAAGCGTACAATGAGCAGTTCTTC. This gives the protein CASSVVEAYNEQFF.

This clonotype was seen a few times. In DNA form, the CDR3 reads TGTGCCAGCAGTTTTGGGGTCGAGGGGGCCAACGTCCTGACTTTC. The encoded protein is CASSFGVEGANVLTF. J is TRBJ2-6 and V is TRBV12-3 or TRBV12-4; D gene ambiguous. Trimming removed 3 bases at V and 4 bases at J, with 10 bases between. This CDR3 has 15 amino acids.

This clonotype was recorded a few times. The V and J genes are TRBV7-3 and TRBJ2-3, with D unclear. V was pared by 1 base and J by 2 bases, with 4 bases between. The CDR3 spans 13 residues. CDR1 is SGHTA, CDR2 FQGTGA, per germline. The CDR3 reads CASSLIPTDTQYF. DNA for the CDR3: TGTGCCAGCAGCTTAATTCCCACAGATACGCAGTATTTT.

This clonotype was seen only a few times. The chain uses TRBV6-6 and TRBJ2-3; 8 bases are shared with TRBD2. The CDR3 has 13 residues. Germline V gene sequence: CDR1 MNHNY, CDR2 SVGAGI (reference sequence). The CDR3 DNA reads TGTGCTTCCCGGGGGGGGGGCGCAGATACGCAGTATTTT. It is translated as CASRGGGADTQYF.

V is TRBV7-9 and J is TRBJ1-1, with TRBD1 matching over 9 bases. Germline V gene lookup returns CDR1 SEHNR and CDR2 FQNEAQ (reference sequence). With 5 bases clipped from V and 2 bases from J, the junction kept 9 bases outside the gene matches. The CDR3 extends over 16 amino acids. Written as DNA, the CDR3 is TGTGCCAGCAGCCCATTGACAGGGGGGGCAAACACTGAAGCTTTCTTT. Translated, it gives CASSPLTGGANTEAFF.